This T cell receptor (beta chain) was profiled in a study of blood T cell repertoires in COVID-19. The length of the CDR3 is 20 residues. Unmatched junction bases numbered 17, after V lost 2 bases and J lost 1 base. The germline gives CDR1 SGHRS, CDR2 YFSETQ. The repertoire was sequenced with immunoSEQ multiplex PCR; TCRdb's copy has only in-frame clones and lacks some. This sample has roughly 260,000 clones, with around 87% found just once. This sequence originates from a woman aged 45 to 65 with acute or convalescent COVID-19. The J gene is TRBJ2-2, the V gene TRBV5-1; 7 bases map to TRBD1. The sample taken for sequencing was peripheral blood. Written as DNA, the CDR3 is TGCGCCAGCAGCTTTGGATACGGGACAGCCCAGGGGAGGAACACCGGGGAGCTGTTTTTT. This translates into CASSFGYGTAQGRNTGELFF.